The 18 T cell receptor beta chains reported below all come from one sample, sequenced in a study of regulatory T cells in long-lasting Graves disease. Libraries of TCR beta came from iRepertoire HTBI primers plus Arm-PCR of CDR3 regions. MiXCR was run by TCRdb on the multiplex PCR reads, yielding one entry per CDR3 protein. The sample has around 400,000 distinct CDR3 sequences; roughly a sixth are singletons. Specified time point: newly diagnosed GD, antithyroid drugs for less than 3 months. PBMC RNA was the source of the TCR library. Sample: peripheral blood mononuclear cells (PBMCs), taken at new diagnosis, from a patient treated with antithyroid drugs. These receptors were collected from a female donor with Graves disease.

This clonotype appeared many times. V and J are TRBV28 and TRBJ2-7, with TRBD1 matching over 10 bases. The CDR3 is 16 residues long. Germline-derived CDR1 and CDR2 are MDHEN and SYDVKM. V lost 3 bases, J lost 6 bases, and 11 bases stayed unmatched. The CDR3 DNA reads TGTGCCAGCAGTTTCCCGATCGGGACAGGGGTCATCGAGCAGTACTTC. Its translation: CASSFPIGTGVIEQYF.

The rearrangement joins TRBV6-1 to TRBJ2-5; 13 positions agree with TRBD2. CDR1 and CDR2 (germline): MNHNS, SASEGT. V shed 6 bases and J 5 bases; nucleotides not matched to a gene: 9. This CDR3 region has 16 residues. CDR3 in amino acids: CASRPTSGGGAETQYF. CDR3 DNA sequence: TGTGCCAGCAGACCAACTAGCGGGGGGGGTGCGGAGACCCAGTACTTC.

The genes are TRBV2 and TRBJ2-2; 11 bases are shared with TRBD2. Germline V CDR1 and CDR2: SNHLY, FYNNEI. CDR3 length: 16 residues. Germline trimming cut 5 bases from V and 5 bases from J; bases unmatched to any gene: 7. In nucleotides, the CDR3 is TGTGCCAGCAGTTCCTCGGGACTAGCGGCAACCGGGGAGCTGTTTTTT. Translating it yields CASSSSGLAATGELFF.

This clonotype was seen a few times. V usage is TRBV6-1 and J usage is TRBJ2-3; 10 bases are shared with TRBD2. The CDR3 length is 16 residues. The germline V gene has CDR1 MNHNS and CDR2 SASEGT. The junction had 3 bases not matched to a gene; V was cut back by 3 bases and J by 0 bases. The CDR3 loop reads CASSDFSGRSTDTQYF. Here the CDR3 DNA reads TGTGCCAGCAGTGACTTTAGCGGGAGGAGCACAGATACGCAGTATTTT.

This clonotype was seen many times. The genes are TRBV5-1 and TRBJ1-3, with TRBD1 as a possible D gene (5 bases). Germline values: CDR1 SGHRS, CDR2 YFSETQ. The CDR3 runs to 17 residues. V was clipped by 1 base and J by 3 bases, with 17 bases between them. The chain's CDR3 is CASSLCPGCRFGNTIYF. The CDR3 DNA reads as TGCGCCAGCAGCTTGTGTCCAGGGTGTCGCTTTGGAAACACCATATATTTT.

This clonotype appeared many times. The chain uses TRBV5-6 and TRBJ2-3; 9 nucleotides align to TRBD2. The length of the CDR3 is 15 residues. Germline trimming cut 4 bases from V and 14 bases from J; bases unmatched to any gene: 17. Germline CDR1 reads SGHDT; CDR2 reads YYEEEE. The CDR3 is CASSEYLAGPASRYF. For the CDR3, the DNA is TGTGCCAGCAGCGAATATCTAGCGGGACCCGCATCGCGGTATTTT.

This clonotype was seen at least ten times. This chain joins TRBV9 and TRBJ1-2; TRBD1 is a possible D gene (5 bases). CDR3 length equals 17 residues. Trimming stripped 0 bases from V and 7 bases from J, with 22 bases between. CDR1 is SGDLS, CDR2 YYNGEE, per germline. This chain's CDR3 is CASSVGQGISESGGYTF. Written as DNA, the CDR3 is TGTGCCAGCAGCGTAGGGCAGGGTATTTCGGAGTCCGGTGGCTACACCTTC.

This clonotype was counted many times. J is TRBJ1-1 and V is TRBV15; TRBD1 matches at 7 bases. CDR3 size: 16 residues. Germline CDR1 and CDR2: LNHNV and YYDKDF (reference sequence). Germline trimming cut 0 bases from V and 0 bases from J; bases unmatched to any gene: 4. The DNA for the CDR3 is TGTGCCACCAGCAGAGATCGACAGGGCCTGAACACTGAAGCTTTCTTT. Translation gives CATSRDRQGLNTEAFF.

This clonotype was recorded at least ten times. This chain connects TRBV4-1 to TRBJ2-2; possibly TRBD1 for D (5 bases). The CDR3 sequence is 16 residues long. V dropped 4 bases and J dropped 5 bases, with 17 bases sitting between them. Germline CDR1 and CDR2: MGHRA and YSYEKL. For the CDR3, the DNA is TGCGCCAGCAGCCGAATCCTCAGGGTGTCAACCGGGGAGCTGTTTTTT. Its protein is CASSRILRVSTGELFF.

The CDR3 is CAWSEGQGAYEQYF. CDR3 sequence (DNA): TGTGCCTGGAGTGAGGGACAGGGGGCCTACGAGCAGTACTTC. V gene TRBV30 combines with J gene TRBJ2-7; 11 bases fit TRBD1. CDR1 is GTSNPN and CDR2 is SVGIG in the germline V gene (reference sequence). V lost 1 base and J lost 2; bases outside the gene matches: 1. The CDR3 runs 14 residues.

In its sample, this clonotype was seen many times. The V and J genes are TRBV20-1 and TRBJ2-7; no clear D gene. This CDR3 region has 15 residues. V was trimmed by 1 base and J by 0 bases, leaving 13 bases between them. Germline CDR1 and CDR2: DFQATT and SNEGSKA (reference sequence). The CDR3 spells CSARGSPRSSYEQYF. The CDR3 bases are TGCAGTGCTAGAGGGAGCCCCAGGAGCTCCTACGAGCAGTACTTC.

This clonotype was recorded at least ten times. The chain is built from TRBV19 and TRBJ2-7; 9 nucleotides match TRBD1. This CDR3 has 15 amino acids. Germline V gives CDR1 LNHDA, CDR2 SQIVND (reference sequence). V shed 5 bases, J shed 4 bases, and the junction held 9 bases outside the gene matches. CDR3 residues: CASSFSGQGNYEQYF. The CDR3 DNA reads as TGTGCCAGTAGTTTCTCCGGACAGGGGAATTACGAGCAGTACTTC.

This sequence joins TRBV20-1 and TRBJ2-2; D remains unclear. Germline CDR1 reads DFQATT; CDR2 reads SNEGSKA (reference sequence). This CDR3 has 13 residues. With 3 bases removed from V and 5 bases from J, the gap between germline ends came to 10 bases. CDR3 DNA sequence: TGCAGTGCTAGGGTTACGAGAACCGGGGAGCTGTTTTTT. Translated: CSARVTRTGELFF.

This clonotype was counted at least ten times. The chain couples TRBV7-2 to TRBJ2-7; TRBD2 agrees at 7 bases. The CDR3 loop spans 15 amino acids. CDR1 is SGHTA, CDR2 FQGNSA, per germline. Trimming took 5 bases from V and 4 from J; bases not matched to a gene: 11. CDR3 bases: TGTGCCAGCAGCGACACGGCGGGAGTTGGTTACGAGCAGTACTTC. This codes for CASSDTAGVGYEQYF.

V is TRBV5-5 and J is TRBJ2-7; no clear D gene. CDR1 is SGHKS, CDR2 YYEKEE, per germline (reference sequence). The length of the CDR3 is 13 residues. V lost 3 bases to trimming and J lost 4 bases, with 11 bases between them. In DNA, the CDR3 is TGTGCCAGCAGCTCGAGGACGGGTTACGAGCAGTACTTC. This sequence encodes CASSSRTGYEQYF. Combining the CDR3 with reference TRBV5-5 and TRBJ2-7 gives the whole variable domain DAGVTQSPTHLIKTRGQQVTLRCSPISGHKSVSWYQQVLGQGPQFIFQYYEKEERGRGNFPDRFSARQFPNYSSELNVNALLLGDSALYLCASSSRTGYEQYFGPGTRLTVT.

In this sample, this clonotype turned up many times. An end of the junction does not agree with germline; a read error may underlie this. The genes are TRBV15 and TRBJ1-2; D is possibly TRBD1 (6 bases). Per germline, CDR1 LNHNV and CDR2 YYDKDF (reference sequence). The CDR3 length is 15 residues. The CDR3 spells CATSSLKTGLYDYTF. The CDR3, as DNA: TGTGCCACCAGCAGTCTGAAGACAGGCCTGTATGACTACACCTTC. The full variable domain, completed using reference TRBV15 and TRBJ1-2, is DAMVIQNPRYQVTQFGKPVTLSCSQTLNHNVMYWYQQKSSQAPKLLFHYYDKDFNNEADTPDNFQSRRPNTSFCFLDIRSPGLGDTAMYLCATSSLKTGLYDYTFGSGTRLTVV.

Ten or more counts support this clonotype. The V gene is TRBV9, the J gene TRBJ2-3, with unresolved D. The CDR3 is 14 residues long. The germline V gene encodes CDR1 SGDLS and CDR2 YYNGEE. With 0 bases removed from V and 2 bases from J, the gap between germline ends came to 7 bases. CDR3 sequence: CASSVDQDTDTQYF. The DNA of the CDR3 is TGTGCCAGCAGCGTAGACCAGGACACAGATACGCAGTATTTT. Full variable domain (missing parts from reference TRBV9 and TRBJ2-3): DSGVTQTPKHLITATGQRVTLRCSPRSGDLSVYWYQQSLDQGLQFLIQYYNGEERAKGNILERFSAQQFPDLHSELNLSSLELGDSALYFCASSVDQDTDTQYFGPGTRLTVL.

This clonotype was observed at least ten times. The gene calls are TRBV12-3 or TRBV12-4 and TRBJ2-3; TRBD1 agrees at 8 bases. V trimming: 5 bases; J trimming: 3 bases; junction bases outside the gene matches: 10. The CDR3 extends over 16 amino acids. The CDR3 DNA reads as TGTGCCAGCAGTCTAGGCGGGACAGGAGGAACAGATACGCAGTATTTT. Translated, it gives CASSLGGTGGTDTQYF.